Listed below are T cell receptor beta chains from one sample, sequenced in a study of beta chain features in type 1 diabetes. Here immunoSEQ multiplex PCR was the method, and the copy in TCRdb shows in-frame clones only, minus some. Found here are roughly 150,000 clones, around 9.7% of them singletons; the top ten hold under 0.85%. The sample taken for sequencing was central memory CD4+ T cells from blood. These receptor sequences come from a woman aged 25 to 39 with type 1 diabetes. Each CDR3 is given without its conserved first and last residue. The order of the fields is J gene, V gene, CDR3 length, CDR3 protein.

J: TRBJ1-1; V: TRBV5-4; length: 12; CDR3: ASTLSFRDTEAF
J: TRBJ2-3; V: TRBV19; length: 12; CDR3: ASSRLGEADTQY
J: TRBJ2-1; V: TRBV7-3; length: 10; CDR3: ASSFPPGEQF
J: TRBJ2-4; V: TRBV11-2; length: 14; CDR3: ASSSGGTGAKNIQY
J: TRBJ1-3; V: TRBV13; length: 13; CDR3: ASSSLTGTGNTIY
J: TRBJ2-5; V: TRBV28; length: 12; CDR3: ASRVGGVEETQY
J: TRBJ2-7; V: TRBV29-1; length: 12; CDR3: SVGYGGSSYEQY
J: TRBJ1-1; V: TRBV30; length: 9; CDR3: AWGDFLRAF
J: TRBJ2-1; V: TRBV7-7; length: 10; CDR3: ASSPTGDEQF
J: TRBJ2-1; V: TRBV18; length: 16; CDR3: ASSPLMVAESSYNEQF
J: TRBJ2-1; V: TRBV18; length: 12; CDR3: ASSKVAGEGEQF
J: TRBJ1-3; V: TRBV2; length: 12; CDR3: ASSVQDSGNTIY
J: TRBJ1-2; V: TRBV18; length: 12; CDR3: ASSPRLGASGYT
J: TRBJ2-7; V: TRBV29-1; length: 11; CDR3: SVGDRANYEQY
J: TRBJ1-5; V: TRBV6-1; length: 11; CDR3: ATRQGLYQPQH
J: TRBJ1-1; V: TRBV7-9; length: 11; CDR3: ASSLSGYSEAF
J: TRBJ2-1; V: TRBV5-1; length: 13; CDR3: ASSLAGQSYNEQF
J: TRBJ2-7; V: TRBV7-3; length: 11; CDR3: ASSTATGYEQY
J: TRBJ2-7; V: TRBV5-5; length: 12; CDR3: ASSGGTSIREQY
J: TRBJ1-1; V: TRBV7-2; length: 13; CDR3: ASSLAGQGRTEAF
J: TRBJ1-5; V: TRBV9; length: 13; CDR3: ASSVGGSRDQPQH
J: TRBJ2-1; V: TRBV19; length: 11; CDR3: ASGTRGNNEQF
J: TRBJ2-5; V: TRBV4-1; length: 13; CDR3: ASSHSEGAPETQY
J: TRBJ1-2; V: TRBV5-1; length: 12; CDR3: ASSLAGGHYGYT
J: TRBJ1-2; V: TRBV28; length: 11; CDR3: ASSLGQVAGYT
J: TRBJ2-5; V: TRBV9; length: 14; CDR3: ASSPRTSGRQETQY
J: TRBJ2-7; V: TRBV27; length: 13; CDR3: ASRQGTSGSYEQY
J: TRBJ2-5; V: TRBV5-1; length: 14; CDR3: ASSLNPGLAKETQY
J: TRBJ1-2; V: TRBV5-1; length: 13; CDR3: ASSLGSGGLYGYT
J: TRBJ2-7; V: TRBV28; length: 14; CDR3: ASSFLTSGTPYEQY
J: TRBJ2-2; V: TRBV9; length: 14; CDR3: ASSGRQEENTGELF
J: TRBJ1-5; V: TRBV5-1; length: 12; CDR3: ASSLGTGNQPQH
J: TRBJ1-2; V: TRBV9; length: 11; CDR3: ASSAAGSYGYT